The present T cell receptor beta chain was sequenced within a study of blood T cell repertoires in COVID-19. About the study: The origin of the acute and convalescent COVID-19 samples was the United States, Italy and Spain. PBMCs, B-cell-depleted T cells, or T cells were the source of the cDNA or gDNA that made up the material.

The V gene's germline CDR1 is MNHEY and CDR2 SMNVEV (reference sequence). The ends were cut back, 2 bases at V and 0 bases at J, with 10 bases in the middle. The CDR3 spans 15 residues. Per the study methods: Counts of nucleated cells, estimated from reference gene primer amplification, were obtained. Clones were read by immunoSEQ multiplex PCR, and TCRdb kept only the in-frame ones, dropping some. V and J calls and clone size are given by that table; D and trimming were obtained from the DNA. The data hold about 39,000 clones, with about 80% observed a single time. Sequenced sample: peripheral blood. This clonotype was obtained from a man aged 45-65 years with active or convalescent COVID-19. The rearrangement links TRBV27 to TRBJ1-1, with D tentatively TRBD1 (6 bases). The CDR3 region has the DNA TGTGCCAGCAGTTTACCAGGACAGTTGAACACTGAAGCTTTCTTT. Translating gives CASSLPGQLNTEAFF.